This TCR beta chain was captured by sequencing in a study of cytomegalovirus exposure and HLA in healthy donors. General study results and limits: About 180 TCR beta chains were listed as cytomegalovirus-associated. The TCR clusters that emerged in the first cohort tended, a later analysis found, to co-occur in the approximately 130 validation repertoires. Per published reports, the classifier diagnosed cytomegalovirus status with high specificity and sensitivity.

With regard to this clone: Its antigen is undetermined.

Using immunoSEQ multiplex PCR, the repertoire was profiled, and TCRdb retains in-frame clones only, with some absent. The table records approximately 90,000 clones, approximately 94% of them present only once. This CDR3 has 16 residues. V was shortened by 8 bases and J by 5 bases, with 22 bases between the two germline ends. In germline, CDR1 is SGHTA, CDR2 FQGTGA. The sequence came from a woman aged 25 to 39 in good health and CMV-seropositive. The rearrangement uses TRBV7-3 and TRBJ2-1; D might be TRBD1 (6 bases). Material for sequencing was PBMCs. The CDR3 here is CASRLNPTGSDNEQFF. The CDR3 DNA is TGTGCCAGCCGCCTCAACCCAACAGGGTCCGACAATGAGCAGTTCTTC. The variable domain in full, completed from reference TRBV7-3 and TRBJ2-1, reads GAGVSQTPSNKVTEKGKYVELRCDPISGHTALYWYRQSLGQGPEFLIYFQGTGAADDSGLPNDRFFAVRPEGSVSTLKIQRTERGDSAVYLCASRLNPTGSDNEQFFGPGTRLTVL.